The rows below give T cell receptor beta chains drawn from one sample of a study of shared clonotypes between healthy human individuals. Here immunoSEQ multiplex PCR was the method, and the copy in TCRdb shows in-frame clones only, minus some. The sample lists about 1.4 million clones, around 97% occurring once. The sequencing input was naive CD4+ T cells sorted from blood. The source of these receptors is a man between 25 and 39 years old in good health. Both conserved end residues are part of each CDR3.

CASSAQGSQTEAFF | TRBJ1-1 | TRBV5-1
CASSPGGLNTEAFF | TRBJ1-1 | TRBV7-6
CATSTGQGVTEAFF | TRBJ1-1 | TRBV15
CASSDRTSGKNNEQFF | TRBJ2-1 | TRBV5-4
CASSEVRAGNTIYF | TRBJ1-3 | TRBV6-1
CASSLAGVEDQPQHF | TRBJ1-5 | TRBV9
CASNRGGASYNEQFF | TRBJ2-1 | TRBV5-4
CASSELAGGSYNEQFF | TRBJ2-1 | TRBV28
CASSPRPNYNEQFF | TRBJ2-1 | TRBV28
CSARGTGEQFF | TRBJ2-1 | TRBV20-1
CASSPGLGGSGTGELFF | TRBJ2-2 | TRBV18
CASSFRSNQPQHF | TRBJ1-5 | TRBV7-9
CASSSDRASYEQYF | TRBJ2-7 | TRBV27
CATSRDPGFTEAFF | TRBJ1-1 | TRBV15
CASSPRQRERNEQFF | TRBJ2-1 | TRBV18
CASSVDFVKHNEQFF | TRBJ2-1 | TRBV9
CASSEAGNSYEQYF | TRBJ2-7 | TRBV6-1
CASSTKPGGATGFEQYF | TRBJ2-7 | TRBV7-6
CASSVDARMNTEAFF | TRBJ1-1 | TRBV9
CASSRGGRDYGYTF | TRBJ1-2 | TRBV28
CASSLAGGGETQYF | TRBJ2-5 | TRBV5-1
CASSRGLVGVTEAFF | TRBJ1-1 | TRBV7-9
CASKEAGDPYEQYF | TRBJ2-7 | TRBV5-1
CASTSSPGAGETQYF | TRBJ2-5 | TRBV28
CASSEWSSGFGGNEQFF | TRBJ2-1 | TRBV10-1
CASKSPLAGDTGELFF | TRBJ2-2 | TRBV19
CASSTRQGAHGYTF | TRBJ1-2 | TRBV19
CASSLDAGAIEQYF | TRBJ2-7 | TRBV7-2
CASSQGQDYSNQPQHF | TRBJ1-5 | TRBV7-9
CASSEVRGQGEKLFF | TRBJ1-4 | TRBV6-1
CASRGEGYGNYEQYF | TRBJ2-7 | TRBV2
CASSRTSGNPLVQYF | TRBJ2-5 | TRBV27
CASSFGGTGTEAFF | TRBJ1-1 | TRBV27
CASSIVQKHGYTF | TRBJ1-2 | TRBV19
CASTLSGRVYEQYF | TRBJ2-7 | TRBV28
CASSSPGASGSVDTQYF | TRBJ2-3 | TRBV9
CASSTLTGGVLYNEQFF | TRBJ2-1 | TRBV19
CASSLGQGVTDTQYF | TRBJ2-3 | TRBV5-1
CASSLGGRGEEQYF | TRBJ2-7 | TRBV19
CASSTGDSYNEQFF | TRBJ2-1 | TRBV5-1
CAISESGGDRGRGTQYF | TRBJ2-3 | TRBV10-3
CSVGYSNQPQHF | TRBJ1-5 | TRBV29-1
CASSSTPAWFF | TRBJ2-1 | TRBV7-9
CASSSRSQGNSANEQFF | TRBJ2-1 | TRBV7-8
CASSFIQRNTEAFF | TRBJ1-1 | TRBV5-6
CASTDHGADTQYF | TRBJ2-3 | TRBV28
CASSPGRTETQYF | TRBJ2-5 | TRBV18
CAISRTRNTEAFF | TRBJ1-1 | TRBV10-3
CASSYSGSHESEQFF | TRBJ2-1 | TRBV9
CATKNQGSNTEAFF | TRBJ1-1 | TRBV6-4
CASSLWTTLNTEAFF | TRBJ1-1 | TRBV7-2
CASSLGLNTEAFF | TRBJ1-1 | TRBV5-6
CASSLTDYNEQFF | TRBJ2-1 | TRBV28
CASSYLAGGPGEQYF | TRBJ2-7 | TRBV7-6
CASSLERTGELFF | TRBJ2-2 | TRBV5-4
CASSAIPAGGIDTQYF | TRBJ2-3 | TRBV27
CASSLVKDSGPALGAQYF | TRBJ2-5 | TRBV7-2
CASSSMDRAERSEAFF | TRBJ1-1 | TRBV7-4
CASSVSPYNEQFF | TRBJ2-1 | TRBV9
CASSFGVGVRGTEAFF | TRBJ1-1 | TRBV5-8